These 10 T cell receptor beta chains came from one sample sequenced in a study of technical replicates of blood from several donors. The repertoire was sequenced with immunoSEQ multiplex PCR; TCRdb's copy has only in-frame clones and lacks some. Altogether about 53,000 clones are present, about 82% being singletons, with the ten largest covering 5.6%. Sequencing was performed on PBMCs. These receptors all come from a human donor in good health. Some clones in this sample may be carry-over from other donors' samples.

The rearrangement links TRBV11-2 to TRBJ2-7; D unresolved. Trimming cost V 6 bases and J 4 bases, with 16 bases left between them. The CDR3 length is 14 residues. Germline assignment: CDR1 SGHAT and CDR2 FQNNGV. CDR3 loop: CASSPGLRRYEQYF. The CDR3, as DNA: TGTGCCAGCAGTCCTGGATTGCGGCGATACGAGCAGTACTTC.

V and J are TRBV6-6 and TRBJ2-7; the D gene is possibly TRBD2 (5 bases). The CDR3 is made up of 13 amino acids. Germline V gene sequence: CDR1 MNHNY, CDR2 SVGAGI (reference sequence). V gave up 6 bases and J gave up 6 bases, with 15 bases separating them. Here the CDR3 reads CASSRSEGSEQYF. The CDR3 region has the DNA TGTGCCAGCAGCCGGTCCGAGGGTAGCGAGCAGTACTTC.

A single count supports this clone. V is TRBV9 and J is TRBJ2-1; 11 bases match TRBD2. The CDR3 covers 15 residues. V lost 3 bases, J lost 8 bases, and 7 bases stayed unmatched. Looked up from germline, CDR1 is SGDLS and CDR2 is YYNGEE. CDR3 loop: CASSALAGGPHEQFF. The DNA of the CDR3 is TGTGCCAGCAGCGCCTTAGCGGGGGGGCCACATGAGCAGTTCTTC.

This chain uses TRBV18 with TRBJ1-1; 7 bases are a match to TRBD1. With 3 bases clipped from V and 3 bases from J, the junction kept 1 base outside the gene matches. This CDR3 has 13 amino acids. The germline V gene has CDR1 KGHSH and CDR2 LQKENI. The DNA for the CDR3 is TGTGCCAGCTCACCTGACAGGGACACTGAAGCTTTCTTT. It is translated as CASSPDRDTEAFF.

This clone has only a few counts. The chain links TRBV16 to TRBJ1-2; D gene unclear. Germline loops: CDR1 KGHSY, CDR2 FQNENV. V gave up 0 bases and J gave up 8 bases, with 13 bases separating them. The CDR3 is made up of 14 amino acids. Written as DNA, the CDR3 is TGTGCCAGCAGCCAATCGGCCAGGCGAACGGGCTACACCTTC. Its protein is CASSQSARRTGYTF.

V is TRBV7-8 and J is TRBJ1-5; possibly TRBD1 for D (5 bases). The CDR3 loop spans 16 amino acids. Germline V gene sequence: CDR1 SGHVS, CDR2 FQNEAQ. The V and J ends lost 1 base and 5 bases respectively, with 15 bases between them. The CDR3 coding sequence is TGTGCCAGCAGCTTAGTTCCGGTAGGAGGGGATCAGCCCCAGCATTTT. Amino acid sequence: CASSLVPVGGDQPQHF. Using reference TRBV7-8 and TRBJ1-5 for the parts outside the CDR3, the full variable domain is GAGVSQSPRYKVAKRGQDVALRCDPISGHVSLFWYQQALGQGPEFLTYFQNEAQLDKSGLPSDRFFAERPEGSVSTLKIQRTQQEDSAVYLCASSLVPVGGDQPQHFGDGTRLSIL.

The CDR3 bases are TGTGCCAGCAGTTTTTCCGCCGGACAGCAAGCTAACTATGGCTACACCTTC. It codes for CASSFSAGQQANYGYTF. The J gene is TRBJ1-2, the V gene TRBV27; D perhaps matches TRBD1 (6 bases). Germline V gene sequence: CDR1 MNHEY, CDR2 SMNVEV (reference sequence). Between the trimmed V and J ends, which lost 3 bases and 0 bases, there was a span of 17 bases. The CDR3 spans 17 residues.

The V call is TRBV28, the J call TRBJ2-3; the match to TRBD1 covers 7 bases. CDR3 length equals 14 residues. Germline CDR1 reads MDHEN; CDR2 reads SYDVKM. The trim removed 7 bases at V and 7 bases at J, leaving 11 bases unmatched. CDR3: CASIPPDRANTQYF. The CDR3 DNA is TGTGCCAGCATCCCTCCTGACAGGGCGAATACGCAGTATTTT.

The genes are TRBV7-2 and TRBJ2-1, with 10 nucleotides matching TRBD2. Germline values: CDR1 SGHTA, CDR2 FQGNSA. The junction had 3 bases not matched to a gene; V was cut back by 5 bases and J by 2 bases. The CDR3 has 15 residues. DNA of the CDR3: TGTGCCAGCAGCATACTAGCGGGGACCTACAATGAGCAGTTCTTC. Its protein product is CASSILAGTYNEQFF.

The chain couples TRBV10-1 to TRBJ2-1; D may be TRBD2 (6 bases). Germline CDR1 reads WNHNN; CDR2 reads SYGVQD (reference sequence). The CDR3 has 16 amino acids. V was trimmed by 2 bases and J by 0 bases, leaving 11 bases between them. The CDR3 nucleotides read TGCGCCAGCAGTGAGATACGGACTAACTCCTACAATGAGCAGTTCTTC. It translates to CASSEIRTNSYNEQFF.